Below, 13 T cell receptor beta chains from the same sample are listed, as sequenced in a study of type 1 regulatory T cells. Antigens for these TCRs are unknown. MiXCR, run by TCRdb on the reads, gives a single entry per CDR3 protein. This sample carries around 64,000 distinct CDR3 sequences, around 21% of them seen once, and the ten largest clones take 8.3%. Notes on the study in general: Compared with non-Tr1 cells, Tr1 cells showed a narrower TCR repertoire.

The sequencing input was cultured type 1 regulatory T (Tr1) cells, either the whole culture or a sorted fraction (not recorded which). The receptors originated from a human donor in good health.

The rearrangement links TRBV15 to TRBJ2-3; 9 bases fit TRBD1. Per germline, CDR1 LNHNV and CDR2 YYDKDF (reference sequence). The trim removed 0 bases at V and 6 bases at J, leaving 10 bases unmatched. The CDR3 loop spans 17 amino acids. The CDR3 DNA follows: TGTGCCACCAGCAGAGAACGATCCGGGACAGGGTTGGATACGCAGTATTTT. This codes for CATSRERSGTGLDTQYF.

This clonotype occurred many times. V usage is TRBV5-1 and J usage is TRBJ2-1; 9 bases line up with TRBD2. The CDR3 is 13 residues long. The junction had 3 bases not matched to a gene; V was cut back by 3 bases and J by 8 bases. The germline gives CDR1 SGHRS, CDR2 YFSETQ. CDR3 sequence reads: CASSSLAGYEQFF. The CDR3 region has the DNA TGCGCCAGCAGCTCACTAGCGGGCTATGAGCAGTTCTTC. The variable domain in full, with the rest retrieved from reference TRBV5-1 and TRBJ2-1, is KAGVTQTPRYLIKTRGQQVTLSCSPISGHRSVSWYQQTPGQGLQFLFEYFSETQRNKGNFPGRFSGRQFSNSRSEMNVSTLELGDSALYLCASSSLAGYEQFFGPGTRLTVL.

This clonotype was observed a single time. This rearrangement joins TRBV5-6 to TRBJ1-2; 7 nucleotides match TRBD1. Germline CDR1 is SGHDT and CDR2 is YYEEEE. The CDR3 is 15 amino acids. Trimming at V came to 3 bases and at J to 0 bases, leaving 5 bases not matched to a gene. The CDR3 DNA follows: TGTGCCAGCAGCTCTACAGGGGCCTCTAACTATGGCTACACCTTC. Its translation: CASSSTGASNYGYTF.

There are many counts of this clonotype. The chain employs TRBV5-1 and TRBJ2-5; 8 bases map to TRBD1. Germline CDR1 is SGHRS and CDR2 is YFSETQ. The CDR3 is made up of 14 amino acids. Trimming took 6 bases from V and 2 from J; bases not matched to a gene: 6. CDR3 nucleotide sequence: TGCGCCAGCAAACGACAGGGGAGGCAAGAGACCCAGTACTTC. This translates into CASKRQGRQETQYF.

This clonotype was seen only a few times. The V and J genes are TRBV20-1 and TRBJ2-1, with D perhaps TRBD1 (5 bases). Germline V gives CDR1 DFQATT, CDR2 SNEGSKA (reference sequence). Trimming shortened V by 2 bases and J by 0 bases, and 17 bases separated the two germline ends. The CDR3 totals 17 residues. The CDR3 coding sequence is TGCAGTGCTAGACCGGACGGACATCTTAGCTCCTACAATGAGCAGTTCTTC. This sequence encodes CSARPDGHLSSYNEQFF.

A few counts support this clonotype. The V and J genes are TRBV5-4 and TRBJ2-5; unclear D gene. V dropped 1 base and J dropped 4 bases, with 8 bases sitting between them. Germline V CDR1 and CDR2: SGHNT, YYREEE (reference sequence). This CDR3 is built from 13 residues. CDR3 DNA sequence: TGTGCCAGCAGCTTGATCATGTCAGAGACCCAGTACTTC. Translated: CASSLIMSETQYF.

The chain uses TRBV5-1 and TRBJ2-3; 7 bases map to TRBD1. There are 16 residues in the CDR3. Looked up from germline, CDR1 is SGHRS and CDR2 is YFSETQ. Trimming took 3 bases from V and 0 from J; bases not matched to a gene: 7. For the CDR3, the DNA is TGCGCCAGCAGCTCCAATCCGGGACAGAGCACAGATACGCAGTATTTT. This encodes CASSSNPGQSTDTQYF.

This clonotype was detected only a few times. The chain carries TRBV6-6 and TRBJ1-1; possible D gene TRBD1, 5 bases. The CDR3 spans 13 residues. V was pared by 7 bases and J by 5 bases, with 14 bases between. The germline V gene has CDR1 MNHNY and CDR2 SVGAGI (reference sequence). The CDR3 DNA reads as TGTGCCAGCACCTTCCCGGGGCCTACTGAAGCTTTCTTT. Protein sequence: CASTFPGPTEAFF.

In its sample, this clonotype was seen a few times. CDR3 nucleotides: TGCAGTGCTAGAGGGCGGAGGCGCAGGGATCCAGATACGCAGTATTTT. It encodes CSARGRRRRDPDTQYF. V and J are TRBV20-1 and TRBJ2-3, with D tentatively TRBD1 or TRBD2 (5 bases each). V dropped 1 base and J dropped 4 bases, with 18 bases sitting between them. The CDR3 is 16 residues long. Germline assignment: CDR1 DFQATT and CDR2 SNEGSKA (reference sequence).

This clonotype was picked up one time. The rearrangement uses TRBV6-1 and TRBJ2-1, with 7 positions matching TRBD2. CDR1 is MNHNS, CDR2 SASEGT, per germline. The CDR3 is made up of 13 amino acids. J was trimmed by 9 bases and V by 2 bases; bases with no gene match: 4. The CDR3, as DNA: TGTGCCAGCAGTGAATGGGGGAGGGGTGAGCAGTTCTTC. Amino acid sequence: CASSEWGRGEQFF.

This clonotype was detected only a few times. The chain links TRBV5-1 to TRBJ2-5, with D possibly matching TRBD2 (7 bases). The CDR3 loop spans 13 amino acids. V was shortened by 3 bases and J by 4 bases, with 10 bases between the two germline ends. Germline CDR1 is SGHRS and CDR2 is YFSETQ. CDR3 amino acids: CASSSGGGETQYF. In nucleotides, the CDR3 is TGCGCCAGCAGCTCGGGGGGCGGAGAGACCCAGTACTTC.

The genes are TRBV9 and TRBJ2-5, with 8 bases aligning to TRBD2. Germline V gives CDR1 SGDLS, CDR2 YYNGEE. V gave up 0 bases and J gave up 1 base; unmatched junction bases: 11. CDR3 size: 18 residues. DNA of the CDR3: TGTGCCAGCAGCGTAGGGTTAGCGGGGACCATACTCCAAGAGACCCAGTACTTC. Translating it yields CASSVGLAGTILQETQYF.

This clonotype was picked up a small number of times. J is TRBJ2-7 and V is TRBV6-1; 7 bases are shared with TRBD1. The length of the CDR3 is 13 residues. Germline V gene sequence: CDR1 MNHNS, CDR2 SASEGT. With 4 bases clipped from V and 6 bases from J, the junction kept 6 bases outside the gene matches. Here the CDR3 reads CASSVDRDGEQYF. The CDR3 nucleotides read TGTGCCAGCAGTGTCGACAGGGACGGCGAGCAGTACTTC.